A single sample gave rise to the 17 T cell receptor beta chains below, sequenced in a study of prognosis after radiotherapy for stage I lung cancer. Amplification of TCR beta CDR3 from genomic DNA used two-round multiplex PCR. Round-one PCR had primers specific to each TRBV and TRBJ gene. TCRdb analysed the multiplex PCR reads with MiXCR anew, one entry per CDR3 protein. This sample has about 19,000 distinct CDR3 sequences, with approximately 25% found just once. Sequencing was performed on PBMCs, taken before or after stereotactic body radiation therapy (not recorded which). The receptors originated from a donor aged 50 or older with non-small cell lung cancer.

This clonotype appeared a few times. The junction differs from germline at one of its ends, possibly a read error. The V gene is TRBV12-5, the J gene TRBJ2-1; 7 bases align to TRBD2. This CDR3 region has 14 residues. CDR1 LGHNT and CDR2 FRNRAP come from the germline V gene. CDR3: CASRSGGAYNEQLF. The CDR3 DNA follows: TGTGCTAGTAGATCGGGAGGCGCCTACAATGAGCAGCTCTTC. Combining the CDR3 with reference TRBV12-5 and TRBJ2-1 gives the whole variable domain DARVTQTPRHKVTEMGQEVTMRCQPILGHNTVFWYRQTMMQGLELLAYFRNRAPLDDSGMPKDRFSAEMPDATLATLKIQPSEPRDSAVYFCASRSGGAYNEQLFGPGTRLTVL.

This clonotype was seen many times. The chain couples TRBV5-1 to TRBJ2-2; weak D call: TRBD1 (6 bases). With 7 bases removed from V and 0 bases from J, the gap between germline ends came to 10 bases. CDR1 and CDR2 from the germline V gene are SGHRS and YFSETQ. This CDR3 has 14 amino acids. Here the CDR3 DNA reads TGCGCCAGCCGGGGACAATCGAACACCGGGGAGCTGTTTTTT. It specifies CASRGQSNTGELFF.

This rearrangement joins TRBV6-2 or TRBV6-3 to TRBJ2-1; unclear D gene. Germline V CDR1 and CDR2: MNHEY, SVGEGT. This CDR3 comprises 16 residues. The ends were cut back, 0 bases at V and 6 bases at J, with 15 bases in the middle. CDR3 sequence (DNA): TGTGCCAGCAGTTACTCTTTTTCAGTTTCTGGCAATGAGCAGTTCTTC. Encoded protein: CASSYSFSVSGNEQFF.

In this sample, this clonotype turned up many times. The DNA for the CDR3 is TGTGCCATCAGTGAGCAGGCGGCGGCCAATCAGCCCCAGCATTTT. It yields the protein CAISEQAAANQPQHF. The chain combines TRBV10-3 with TRBJ1-5; no clear D. Trimming took 2 bases from V and 3 from J, leaving 11 bases between them. The CDR3 has 15 amino acids. Germline loops: CDR1 ENHRY, CDR2 SYGVKD.

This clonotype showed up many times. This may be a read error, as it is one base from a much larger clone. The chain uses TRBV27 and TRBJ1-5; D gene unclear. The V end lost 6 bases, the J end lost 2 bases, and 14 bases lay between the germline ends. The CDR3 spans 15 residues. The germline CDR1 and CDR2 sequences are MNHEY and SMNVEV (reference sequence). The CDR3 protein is CASSGLGTGNQPQHF. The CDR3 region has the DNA TGTGCCAGCAGCGGTCTCGGCACAGGCAATCAGCCCCAGCATTTT.

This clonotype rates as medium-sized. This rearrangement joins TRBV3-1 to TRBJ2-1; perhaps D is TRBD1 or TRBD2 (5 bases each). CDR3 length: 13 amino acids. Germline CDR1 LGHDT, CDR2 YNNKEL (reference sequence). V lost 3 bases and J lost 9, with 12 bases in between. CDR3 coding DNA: TGTGCCAGCAGCCAGAGAGGGGAGAGTGAGCAGTTCTTC. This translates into CASSQRGESEQFF.

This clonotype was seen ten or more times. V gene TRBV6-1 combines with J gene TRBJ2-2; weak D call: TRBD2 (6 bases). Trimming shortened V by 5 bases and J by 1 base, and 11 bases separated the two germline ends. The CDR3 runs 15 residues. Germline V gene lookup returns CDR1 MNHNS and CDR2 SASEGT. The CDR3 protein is CASSKGTGNTGELFF. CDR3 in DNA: TGTGCCAGCAGTAAGGGGACTGGGAACACCGGGGAGCTGTTTTTT.

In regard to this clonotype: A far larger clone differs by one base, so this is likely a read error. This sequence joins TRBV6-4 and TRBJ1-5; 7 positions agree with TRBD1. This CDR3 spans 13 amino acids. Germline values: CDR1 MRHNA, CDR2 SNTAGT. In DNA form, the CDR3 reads TGTGCCAGCTGGGGAGGGGGCGTTCAGTCCCAGCATTTT. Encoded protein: CASWGGGVQSQHF.

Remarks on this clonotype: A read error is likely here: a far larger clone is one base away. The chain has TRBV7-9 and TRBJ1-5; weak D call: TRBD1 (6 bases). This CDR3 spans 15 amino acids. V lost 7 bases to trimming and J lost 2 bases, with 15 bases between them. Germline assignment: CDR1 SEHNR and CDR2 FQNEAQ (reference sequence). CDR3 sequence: CASTPGRGRNQPQHF. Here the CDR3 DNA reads TGTGCCAGCACCCCCGGCAGGGGTCGCAATCAGCCCCAGCATTTT.

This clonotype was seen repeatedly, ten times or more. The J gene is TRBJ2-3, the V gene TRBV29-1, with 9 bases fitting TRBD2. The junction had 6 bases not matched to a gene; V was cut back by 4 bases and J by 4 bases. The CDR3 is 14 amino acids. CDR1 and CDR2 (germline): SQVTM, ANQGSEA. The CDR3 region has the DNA TGCAGCGTTGTCCTAGCGGGGATTTCAGATACGCAGTATTTT. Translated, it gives CSVVLAGISDTQYF.

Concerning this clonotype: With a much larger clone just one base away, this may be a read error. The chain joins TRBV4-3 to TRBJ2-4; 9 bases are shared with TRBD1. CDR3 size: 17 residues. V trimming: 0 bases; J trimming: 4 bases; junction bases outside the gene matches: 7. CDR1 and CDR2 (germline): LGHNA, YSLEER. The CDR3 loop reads CASSQDWTGVSKNIQYF. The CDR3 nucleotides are TGCGCCAGCAGCCAAGATTGGACAGGGGTTTCAAAAAACATTCAGTACTTC.

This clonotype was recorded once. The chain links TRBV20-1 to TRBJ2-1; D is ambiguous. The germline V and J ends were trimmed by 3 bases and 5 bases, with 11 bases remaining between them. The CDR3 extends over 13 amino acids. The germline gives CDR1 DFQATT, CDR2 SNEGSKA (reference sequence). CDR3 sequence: CSARSDTHNEQFF. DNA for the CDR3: TGCAGTGCTAGGTCTGATACACACAATGAGCAGTTCTTC.

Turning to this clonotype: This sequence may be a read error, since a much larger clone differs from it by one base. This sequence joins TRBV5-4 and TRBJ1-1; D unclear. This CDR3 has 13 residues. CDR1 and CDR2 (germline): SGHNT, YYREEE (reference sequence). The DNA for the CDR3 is TGTTCCAGCGCTAGGACGCTGAACACTGAAGCTTTCTTT. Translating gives CSSARTLNTEAFF.

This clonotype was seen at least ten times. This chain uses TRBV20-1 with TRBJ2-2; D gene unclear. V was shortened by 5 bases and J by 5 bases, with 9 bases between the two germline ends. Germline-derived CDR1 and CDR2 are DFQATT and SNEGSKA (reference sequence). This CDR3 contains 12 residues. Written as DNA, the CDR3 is TGCAGTGCTCCCTCCGGGACCGGGGAGCTGTTTTTT. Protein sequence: CSAPSGTGELFF.

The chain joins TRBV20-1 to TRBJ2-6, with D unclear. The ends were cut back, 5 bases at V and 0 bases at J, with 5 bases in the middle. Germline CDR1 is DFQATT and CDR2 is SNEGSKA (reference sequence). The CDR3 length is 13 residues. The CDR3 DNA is TGCAGTGCTCTGTGCTCTGGGGCCAACGTCCTGACTTTC. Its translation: CSALCSGANVLTF.

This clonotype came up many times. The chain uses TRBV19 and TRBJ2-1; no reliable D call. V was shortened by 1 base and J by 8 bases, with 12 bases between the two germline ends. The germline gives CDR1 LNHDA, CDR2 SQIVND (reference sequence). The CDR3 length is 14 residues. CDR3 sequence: CASSIVTQVDEQFF. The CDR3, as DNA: TGTGCCAGTAGTATAGTCACCCAAGTTGATGAGCAGTTCTTC.

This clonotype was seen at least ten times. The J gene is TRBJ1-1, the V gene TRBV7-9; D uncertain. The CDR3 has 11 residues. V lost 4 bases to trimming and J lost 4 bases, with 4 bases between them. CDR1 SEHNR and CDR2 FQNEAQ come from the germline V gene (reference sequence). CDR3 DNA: TGTGCCAGCAGCTGGACCACTGAAGCTTTCTTT. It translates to CASSWTTEAFF.